This TCR beta chain was obtained from a study of shared clonotypes between healthy human individuals. The overall study: Donor ages ranged 18 to 49 years: a couple of women, a few men.

The length of the CDR3 is 12 residues. Germline V gives CDR1 ENHRY, CDR2 SYGVKD. V dropped 10 bases and J dropped 10; count of bases not matched to a gene: 7. About this clone itself: The target antigen is unknown.

Study-wide points: Large depth notwithstanding, sorted-subset sequencing proved incomplete by rarefaction.

The protocol was immunoSEQ multiplex PCR, while the TCRdb copy is restricted to in-frame clones and leaves out a portion. The table shows about a million clones, with about 76% occurring only once. The chain has TRBV10-3 and TRBJ1-6, with 7 nucleotides matching TRBD1. The receptor comes from a man aged 18 to 30 in good health. The sequenced sample consisted of memory CD4+ T cells sorted from blood. Subset meaning: CD45RA-negative fraction. The CDR3 DNA reads as TGTGCCACCGAAGACAGGGACTCACCCCTCCACTTT. Its translation is CATEDRDSPLHF.